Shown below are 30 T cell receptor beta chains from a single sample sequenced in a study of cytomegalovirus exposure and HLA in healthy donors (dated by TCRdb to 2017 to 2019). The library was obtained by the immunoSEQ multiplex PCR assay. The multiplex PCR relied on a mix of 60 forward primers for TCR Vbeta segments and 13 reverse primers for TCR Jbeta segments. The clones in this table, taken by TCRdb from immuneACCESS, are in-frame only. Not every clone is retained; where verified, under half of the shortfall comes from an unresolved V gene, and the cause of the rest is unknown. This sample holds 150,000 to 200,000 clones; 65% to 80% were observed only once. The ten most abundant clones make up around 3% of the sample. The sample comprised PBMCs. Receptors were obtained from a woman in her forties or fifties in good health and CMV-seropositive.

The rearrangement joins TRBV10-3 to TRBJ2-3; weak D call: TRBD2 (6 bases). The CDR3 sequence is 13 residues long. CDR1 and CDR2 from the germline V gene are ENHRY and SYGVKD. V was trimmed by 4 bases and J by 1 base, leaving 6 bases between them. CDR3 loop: CAISGGGTDTQYF. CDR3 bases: TGTGCCATCAGTGGCGGGGGCACAGATACGCAGTATTTT.

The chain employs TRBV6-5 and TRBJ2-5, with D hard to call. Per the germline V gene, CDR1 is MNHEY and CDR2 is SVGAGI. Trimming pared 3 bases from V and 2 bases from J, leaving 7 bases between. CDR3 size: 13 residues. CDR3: CASSYQDQETQYF. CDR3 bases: TGTGCCAGCAGTTATCAGGATCAAGAGACCCAGTACTTC.

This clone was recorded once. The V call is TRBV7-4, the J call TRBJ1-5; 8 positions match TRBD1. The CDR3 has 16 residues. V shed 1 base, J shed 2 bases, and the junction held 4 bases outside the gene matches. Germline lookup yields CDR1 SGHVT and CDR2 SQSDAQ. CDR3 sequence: CASSLVSDRGNQPQHF. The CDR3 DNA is TGTGCCAGCAGCTTAGTATCGGACAGGGGCAATCAGCCCCAGCATTTT.

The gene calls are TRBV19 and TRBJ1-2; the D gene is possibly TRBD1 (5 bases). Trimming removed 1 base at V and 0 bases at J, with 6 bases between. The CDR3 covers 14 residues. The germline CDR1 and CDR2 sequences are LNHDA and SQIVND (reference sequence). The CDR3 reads CASSIARANYGYTF. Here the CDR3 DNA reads TGTGCCAGTAGTATAGCCAGGGCTAACTATGGCTACACCTTC.

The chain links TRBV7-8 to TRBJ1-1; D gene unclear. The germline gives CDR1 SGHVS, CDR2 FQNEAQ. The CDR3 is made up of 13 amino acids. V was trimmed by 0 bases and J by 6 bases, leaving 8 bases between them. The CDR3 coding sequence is TGTGCCAGCAGCTTAGCGCGGCGGGCTGAAGCTTTCTTT. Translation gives CASSLARRAEAFF.

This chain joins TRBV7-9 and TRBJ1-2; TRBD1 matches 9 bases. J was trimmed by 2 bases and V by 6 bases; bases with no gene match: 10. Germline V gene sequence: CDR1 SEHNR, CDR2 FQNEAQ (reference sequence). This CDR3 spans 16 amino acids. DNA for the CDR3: TGTGCCAGCAGACGTGCACAGGGGGCCTCGAACTATGGCTACACCTTC. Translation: CASRRAQGASNYGYTF.

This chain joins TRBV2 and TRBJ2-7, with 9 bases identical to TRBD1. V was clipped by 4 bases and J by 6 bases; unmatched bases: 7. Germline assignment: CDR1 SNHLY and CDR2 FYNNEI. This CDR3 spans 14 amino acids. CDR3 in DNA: TGTGCCAGCAGTGTCGACAGGGGGTTATCCGAGCAGTACTTC. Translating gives CASSVDRGLSEQYF.

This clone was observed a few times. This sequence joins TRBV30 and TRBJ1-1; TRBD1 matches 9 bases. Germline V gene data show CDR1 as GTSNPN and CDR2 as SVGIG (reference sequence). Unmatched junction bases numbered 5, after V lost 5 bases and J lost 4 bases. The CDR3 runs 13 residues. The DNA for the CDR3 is TGTGCCTGGGTGGACAGGGGCAGCACTGAAGCTTTCTTT. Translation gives CAWVDRGSTEAFF. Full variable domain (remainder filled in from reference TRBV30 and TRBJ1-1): SQTIHQWPATLVQPVGSPLSLECTVEGTSNPNLYWYRQAAGRGLQLLFYSVGIGQISSEVPQNLSASRPQDRQFILSSKKLLLSDSGFYLCAWVDRGSTEAFFGQGTRLTVV.

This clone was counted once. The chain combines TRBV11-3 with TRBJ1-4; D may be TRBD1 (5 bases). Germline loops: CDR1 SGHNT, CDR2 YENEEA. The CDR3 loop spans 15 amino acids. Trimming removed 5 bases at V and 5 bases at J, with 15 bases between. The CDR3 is CASSAGGTENEKLFF. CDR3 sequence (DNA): TGTGCCAGCAGCGCCGGCGGGACGGAAAATGAAAAACTGTTTTTT.

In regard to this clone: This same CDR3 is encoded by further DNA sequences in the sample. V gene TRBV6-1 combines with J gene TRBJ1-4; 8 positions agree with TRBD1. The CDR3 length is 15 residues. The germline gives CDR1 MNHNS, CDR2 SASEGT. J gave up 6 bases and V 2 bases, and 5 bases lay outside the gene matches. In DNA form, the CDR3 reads TGTGCCAGCAGTGAAACGGACAGGGCTTATGAAAAACTGTTTTTT. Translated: CASSETDRAYEKLFF.

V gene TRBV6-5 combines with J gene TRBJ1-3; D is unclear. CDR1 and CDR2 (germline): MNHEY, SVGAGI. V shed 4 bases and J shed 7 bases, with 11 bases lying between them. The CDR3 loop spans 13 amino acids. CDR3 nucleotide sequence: TGTGCCAGCAGTTTCGGGTCGGGGAACACCATATATTTT. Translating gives CASSFGSGNTIYF.

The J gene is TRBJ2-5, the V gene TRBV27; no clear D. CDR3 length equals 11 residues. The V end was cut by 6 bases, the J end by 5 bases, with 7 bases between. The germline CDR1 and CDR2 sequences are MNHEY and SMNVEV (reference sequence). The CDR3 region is CASRSRETQYF. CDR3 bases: TGTGCCAGCAGATCCCGGGAGACCCAGTACTTC.

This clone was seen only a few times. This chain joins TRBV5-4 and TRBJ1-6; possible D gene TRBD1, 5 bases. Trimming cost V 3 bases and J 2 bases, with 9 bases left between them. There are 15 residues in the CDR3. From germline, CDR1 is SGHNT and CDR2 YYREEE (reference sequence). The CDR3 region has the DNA TGTGCCAGCAGCTCGGGGGGGACCTATAATTCACCCCTCCACTTT. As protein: CASSSGGTYNSPLHF.

Here the CDR3 reads CASSPPQGNTEAFF. The CDR3 DNA sequence: TGCGCCAGCAGCCCGCCACAGGGGAACACTGAAGCTTTCTTT. V and J are TRBV4-1 and TRBJ1-1; D may be TRBD1 (6 bases). V was clipped by 4 bases and J by 1 base, with 10 bases between them. Germline CDR1 MGHRA, CDR2 YSYEKL. The CDR3 is made up of 14 amino acids.

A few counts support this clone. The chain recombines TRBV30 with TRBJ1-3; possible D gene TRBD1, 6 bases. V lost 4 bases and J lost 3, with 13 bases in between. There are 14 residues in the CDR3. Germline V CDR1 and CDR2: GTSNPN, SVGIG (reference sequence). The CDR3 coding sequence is TGTGCCTGGAAATCCGGGACACTTGGAAACACCATATATTTT. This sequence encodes CAWKSGTLGNTIYF.

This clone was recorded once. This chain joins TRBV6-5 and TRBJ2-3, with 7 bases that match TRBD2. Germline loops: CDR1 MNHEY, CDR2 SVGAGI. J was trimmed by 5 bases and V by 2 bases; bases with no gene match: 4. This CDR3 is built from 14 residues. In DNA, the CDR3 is TGTGCCAGCAGTTACACTAGCGATCGAGATACGCAGTATTTT. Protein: CASSYTSDRDTQYF.

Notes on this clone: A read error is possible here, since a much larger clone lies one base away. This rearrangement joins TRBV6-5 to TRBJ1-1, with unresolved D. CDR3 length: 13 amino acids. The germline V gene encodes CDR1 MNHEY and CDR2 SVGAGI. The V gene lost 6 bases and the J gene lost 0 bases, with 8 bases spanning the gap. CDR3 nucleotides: TGTGCCAGCAGGCGAACCATGAACACTGAAGCTTTCTTT. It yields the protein CASRRTMNTEAFF.

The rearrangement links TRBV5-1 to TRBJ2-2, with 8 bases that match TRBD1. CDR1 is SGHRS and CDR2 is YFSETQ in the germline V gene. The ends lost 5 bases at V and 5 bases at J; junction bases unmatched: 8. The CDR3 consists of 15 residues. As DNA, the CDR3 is TGCGCCAGCAGTAGACAGGGGTTGAGTACCGGGGAGCTGTTTTTT. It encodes CASSRQGLSTGELFF.

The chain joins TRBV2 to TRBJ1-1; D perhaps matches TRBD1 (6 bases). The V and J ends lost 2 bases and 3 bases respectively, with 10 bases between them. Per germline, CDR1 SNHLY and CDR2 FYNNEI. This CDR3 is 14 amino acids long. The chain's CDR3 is CASSERSGDTEAFF. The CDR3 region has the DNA TGTGCCAGCAGTGAACGGTCAGGGGACACTGAAGCTTTCTTT.

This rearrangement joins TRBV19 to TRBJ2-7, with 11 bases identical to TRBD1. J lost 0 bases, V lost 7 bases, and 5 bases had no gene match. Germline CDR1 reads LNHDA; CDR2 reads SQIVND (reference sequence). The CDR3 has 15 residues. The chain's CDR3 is CASMEGQGVSYEQYF. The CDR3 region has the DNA TGTGCCAGTATGGAGGGACAGGGGGTCTCCTACGAGCAGTACTTC.

In DNA, the CDR3 is TGTGCCAGTATCGGACAGGGTCGTTCACCCCTCCACTTT. Its protein is CASIGQGRSPLHF. The chain couples TRBV19 to TRBJ1-6, with 8 bases aligning to TRBD1. The CDR3 covers 13 residues. Germline values: CDR1 LNHDA, CDR2 SQIVND (reference sequence). With 7 bases clipped from V and 9 bases from J, the junction kept 5 bases outside the gene matches.

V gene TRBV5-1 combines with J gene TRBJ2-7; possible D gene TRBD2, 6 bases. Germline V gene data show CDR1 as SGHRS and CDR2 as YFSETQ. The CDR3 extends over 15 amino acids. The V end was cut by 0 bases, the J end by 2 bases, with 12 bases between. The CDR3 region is CASSLDGGSAYEQYF. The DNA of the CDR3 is TGCGCCAGCAGCTTGGATGGGGGGTCGGCCTACGAGCAGTACTTC.

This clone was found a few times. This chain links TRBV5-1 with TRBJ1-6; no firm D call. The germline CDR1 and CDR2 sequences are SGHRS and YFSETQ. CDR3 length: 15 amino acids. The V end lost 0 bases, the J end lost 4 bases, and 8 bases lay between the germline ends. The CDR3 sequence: CASSLASDYNSPLHF. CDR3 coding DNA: TGCGCCAGCAGCTTGGCCTCAGATTATAATTCACCCCTCCACTTT.

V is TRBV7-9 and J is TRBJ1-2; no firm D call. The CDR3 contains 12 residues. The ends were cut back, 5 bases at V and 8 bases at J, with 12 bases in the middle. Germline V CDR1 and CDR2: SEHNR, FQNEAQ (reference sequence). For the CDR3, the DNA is TGTGCCAGCAGCGTAGGTTTCGTGGGCTACACCTTC. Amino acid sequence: CASSVGFVGYTF.

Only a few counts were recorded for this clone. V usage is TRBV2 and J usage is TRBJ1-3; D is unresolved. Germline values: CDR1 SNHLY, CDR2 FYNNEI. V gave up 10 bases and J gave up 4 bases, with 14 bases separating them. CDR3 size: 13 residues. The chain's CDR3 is CATSGEQGNTIYF. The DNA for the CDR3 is TGTGCCACCAGCGGGGAGCAAGGAAACACCATATATTTT.

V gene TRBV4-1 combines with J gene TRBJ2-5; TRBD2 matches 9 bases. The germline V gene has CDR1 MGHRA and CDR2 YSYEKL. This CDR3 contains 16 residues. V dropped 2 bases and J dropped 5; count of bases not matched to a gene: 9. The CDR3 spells CASSQRGGGALETQYF. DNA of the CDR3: TGCGCCAGCAGCCAACGGGGCGGGGGGGCCCTGGAGACCCAGTACTTC.

CDR3 sequence (DNA): TGCGCCAGCAGCAAGGGACAGGGGGTCCCTAATGAAAAACTGTTTTTT. Its protein product is CASSKGQGVPNEKLFF. This rearrangement joins TRBV5-1 to TRBJ1-4; 11 bases align to TRBD1. The germline gives CDR1 SGHRS, CDR2 YFSETQ. J was trimmed by 3 bases and V by 4 bases; bases with no gene match: 5. The CDR3 spans 16 residues.

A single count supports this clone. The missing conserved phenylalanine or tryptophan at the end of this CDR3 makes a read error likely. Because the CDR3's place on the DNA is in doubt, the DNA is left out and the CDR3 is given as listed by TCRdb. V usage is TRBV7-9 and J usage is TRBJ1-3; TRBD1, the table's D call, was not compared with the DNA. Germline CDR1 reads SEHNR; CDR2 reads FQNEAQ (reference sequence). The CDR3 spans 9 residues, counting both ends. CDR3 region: CASSRQGPP.

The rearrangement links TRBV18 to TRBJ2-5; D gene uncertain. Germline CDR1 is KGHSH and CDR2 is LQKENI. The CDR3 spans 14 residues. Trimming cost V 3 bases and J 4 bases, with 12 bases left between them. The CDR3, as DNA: TGTGCCAGCTCACCCAACCCATCGGTAGAGACCCAGTACTTC. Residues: CASSPNPSVETQYF.

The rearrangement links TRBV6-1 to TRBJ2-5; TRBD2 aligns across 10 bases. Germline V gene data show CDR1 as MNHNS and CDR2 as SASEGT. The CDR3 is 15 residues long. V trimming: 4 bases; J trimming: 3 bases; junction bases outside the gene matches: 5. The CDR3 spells CASSVGLADKETQYF. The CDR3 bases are TGTGCCAGCAGTGTCGGACTAGCGGATAAAGAGACCCAGTACTTC.